Sequencing of this T cell receptor (beta chain) was carried out in a study of T-cell memory formation after mild COVID-19. TCRdb redid the calling of the 5' RACE reads with MiXCR, one entry per CDR3 protein. In the table there are approximately 450,000 distinct CDR3 sequences, over 15% of which are singletons. This clonotype was seen only a few times. V shed 2 bases and J 3 bases; nucleotides not matched to a gene: 3. This CDR3 is 15 amino acids long. Germline CDR1 is KGHSH and CDR2 is LQKENI. The TCR sequence derives from an adult woman who had mild COVID-19 (a few samples of this study predate the infection). Cell type and time point are not known. The chain recombines TRBV18 with TRBJ2-1, with 8 bases identical to TRBD1. Sequencing used PBMCs or a T cell subset sorted from them (not recorded which). CDR3 DNA sequence: TGTGCCAGCTCACCAACGGACAGGGACTACAATGAGCAGTTCTTC. Protein product: CASSPTDRDYNEQFF.